The sequence of this TCR beta chain was determined in a study of T cell repertoires in cytomegalovirus infection. Study-wide points: The response measured ex vivo was dominated by TCR beta clonotypes (HLA-C-restricted and CMV-specific). People with CMV and the relevant HLA were identified by cumulative public TCR beta family frequency.

The V gene's germline CDR1 is DFQATT and CDR2 SNEGSKA (reference sequence). The CDR3 length is 14 residues. V gave up 4 bases and J gave up 2 bases; unmatched junction bases: 6. This clonotype was picked up a small number of times. Its target is unknown. TCRdb ran MiXCR on the reads and lists one entry per CDR3 protein. The table records 600,000 to 800,000 distinct CDR3 sequences, 20% to 25% of them present only once. This sequence originates from a human donor in good health (CMV status not recorded). Some clones in this sample may be carry-over from other donors' samples. The chain couples TRBV20-1 to TRBJ2-3; 7 nucleotides line up with TRBD2. The sequenced material came from CD8+ T cells from PBMCs. Here the CDR3 reads CSATSGLFTDTQYF. CDR3 DNA sequence: TGCAGTGCTACTAGCGGCCTCTTCACAGATACGCAGTATTTT.